Reported below is one T cell receptor beta chain. Its specificity is unknown. The sample is drawn from a study of T cell repertoires in cytomegalovirus infection. Study summary: Used in the study were CMV epitopes, some recently identified and HLA-C-restricted, others well-studied and HLA-B-restricted. Indications of both CMV infection and matching HLA type were provided by public TCR beta signatures. Study results and caveats: The ex vivo response showed dominance by HLA-C-restricted CMV-specific TCR beta clonotypes.

TCRdb independently ran MiXCR on the reads; one entry per CDR3 protein. The table shows some 800,000 distinct CDR3 sequences, with 32% occurring only once. Germline V CDR1 and CDR2: SGHTS, YDEGEE. J was trimmed by 7 bases and V by 3 bases; bases with no gene match: 10. The CDR3 length is 17 residues. Sequencing used cultured CD8+ T cells from PBMCs, obtained from culture after CMV antigen stimulation. The chain recombines TRBV5-8 with TRBJ2-1; TRBD2 matches 13 bases. This clonotype was obtained from a human donor in good health (CMV status not recorded). Some clones in this sample may be carry-over from other donors' samples. The CDR3 here is CASSYNGLAGEINEQFF. CDR3 nucleotides: TGTGCCAGCAGCTACAACGGACTAGCGGGGGAAATAAATGAGCAGTTCTTC.